Listed below are T cell receptor beta chains from one sample, sequenced in a study of blood T cell repertoires in COVID-19. The method was immunoSEQ multiplex PCR; TCRdb's version includes in-frame clones alone and lacks a portion of them. The top ten hold about 1.5% of the sample, which has around 270,000 clones, 84% seen once. The material sequenced was peripheral blood. All receptors derive from a woman aged 40 to 50 who had recovered from COVID-19. Each CDR3 is given with its conserved first and last residue. Fields, in order: V gene, clone size, D gene, J gene, CDR3 DNA, CDR3 protein. A D gene is named only where the DNA matches it firmly. Expanded clones are given a class, and other clones once, few, many or no size at all.

TRBV28	NA	NA	TRBJ2-7	TGTGCCAGCAGGCGGCAGGGTTGGCACGAGCAGTACTTC	CASRRQGWHEQYF
TRBV19	NA	TRBD1	TRBJ1-2	TGTGCCAGTAGAACGACAGGGGGCACCTATGGCTACACCTTC	CASRTTGGTYGYTF
TRBV7-3	few	TRBD1	TRBJ1-5	TGTGCCAGCAGCGCGACAGGGGATCAGCCCCAGCATTTT	CASSATGDQPQHF
TRBV7-2	NA	NA	TRBJ1-4	TGTGCCAGCAGACCACGAGCAACTAATGAAAAACTGTTTTTT	CASRPRATNEKLFF
TRBV9	NA	TRBD1	TRBJ1-3	TGTGCCAGCAGCGCTACAACAGGGGGTGGAAACACCATATATTTT	CASSATTGGGNTIYF
TRBV4-1	NA	NA	TRBJ1-4	TGCGCCAGCAGCCAGGCGGCTTTTACGGAAAAACTGTTTTTT	CASSQAAFTEKLFF
TRBV7-9	NA	NA	TRBJ1-2	TGTGCCAGCAGCCCCCCCGGGACAAAGAACTATGGCTACACCTTC	CASSPPGTKNYGYTF
TRBV6-5	once	NA	TRBJ2-7	TGTGCCAGCAGTTACGGGACACACTACGAGCAGTACTTC	CASSYGTHYEQYF
TRBV7-8	NA	TRBD2	TRBJ2-7	TGTGCCAGCAGCTTAAGGACTAGGCCTTACTCTCCCCGTTCCTACGAGCAGTACTTC	CASSLRTRPYSPRSYEQYF
TRBV6-4	many	TRBD2	TRBJ2-1	TGTGCCAGCAGCTGGACTAGCGGGGGGGTCGGTGAGCAGTTCTTC	CASSWTSGGVGEQFF
TRBV7-5	once	NA	TRBJ1-5	TGTGTCAGCCCCGAGATTAGTAGCAATCAGCCCCAGCATTTT	CVSPEISSNQPQHF
TRBV15	NA	NA	TRBJ2-1	TGTGCCACCAGCAGGAGGCGGGGACTCTCCTACAATGAGCAGTTCTTC	CATSRRRGLSYNEQFF
TRBV5-4	NA	NA	TRBJ2-5	TGTGCCAGCAGCGGAAGGACACGCCAAGAGACCCAGTACTTC	CASSGRTRQETQYF
TRBV28	NA	NA	TRBJ1-6	TGTGCCAGCAGCTCCGGAGGGGACTATAATTCACCCCTCCACTTT	CASSSGGDYNSPLHF
TRBV5-5	NA	NA	TRBJ1-4	TGTGCCAGCAGCTTCAGGGCGCGGACTAATGAAAAACTGTTTTTT	CASSFRARTNEKLFF
TRBV24-1	NA	TRBD2	TRBJ2-7	TGTGCCACCAGTGATTTGCCTCCGGGGGGGGGAGTCGGAGGCGAGCAGTACTTC	CATSDLPPGGGVGGEQYF
TRBV4-1	NA	TRBD1	TRBJ2-7	TGCGCCAGCAGCCCTGGGACAGGCTGGGACGAGCAGTACTTC	CASSPGTGWDEQYF